This T cell receptor (beta chain) was recovered during a study of T cells after somatic rescue of genetic block. Germline V gene data show CDR1 as SNHLY and CDR2 as FYNNEI. CDR3 length: 13 residues. V gave up 6 bases and J gave up 4 bases; unmatched junction bases: 5. Measured with immunoSEQ multiplex PCR; TCRdb has only the in-frame clones, and not every one. This sample has tens of thousands of clones, with around 90% found just once. The receptor comes from a woman between 18 and 29 years old. J is TRBJ1-2 and V is TRBV2; 7 bases map to TRBD1. Input material: peripheral blood mononuclear cells (PBMCs). The CDR3 nucleotides are TGTGCCAGCAGGAGGGGGGACAGCTATGGCTACACCTTC. It is translated as CASRRGDSYGYTF.